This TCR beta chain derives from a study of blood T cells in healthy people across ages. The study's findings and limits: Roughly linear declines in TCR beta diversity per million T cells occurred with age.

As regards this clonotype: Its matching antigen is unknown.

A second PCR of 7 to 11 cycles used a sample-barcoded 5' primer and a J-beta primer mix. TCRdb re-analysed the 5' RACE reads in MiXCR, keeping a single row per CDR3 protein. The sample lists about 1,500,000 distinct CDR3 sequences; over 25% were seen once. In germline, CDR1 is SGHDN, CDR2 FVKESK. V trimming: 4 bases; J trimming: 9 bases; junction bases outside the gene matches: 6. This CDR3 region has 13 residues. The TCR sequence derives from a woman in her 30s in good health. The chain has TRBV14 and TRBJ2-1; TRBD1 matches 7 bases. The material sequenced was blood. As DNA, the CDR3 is TGTGCCAGCAGCCCAACACGGGACAGTGAGCAGTTCTTC. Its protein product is CASSPTRDSEQFF.